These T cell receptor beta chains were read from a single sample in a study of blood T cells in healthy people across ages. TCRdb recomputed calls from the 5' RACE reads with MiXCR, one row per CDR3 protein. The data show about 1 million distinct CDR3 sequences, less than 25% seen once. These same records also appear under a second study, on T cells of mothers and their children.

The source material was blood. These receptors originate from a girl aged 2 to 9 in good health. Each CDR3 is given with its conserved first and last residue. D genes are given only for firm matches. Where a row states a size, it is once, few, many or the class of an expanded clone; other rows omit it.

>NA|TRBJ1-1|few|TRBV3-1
CASSQPSEGVTEAFF
TGTGCCAGCAGCCAACCCTCGGAGGGTGTAACTGAAGCTTTCTTT
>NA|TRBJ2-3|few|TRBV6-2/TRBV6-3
CASSYSIEGGPKDTQYF
TGTGCCAGCAGTTACTCGATAGAGGGGGGCCCGAAAGATACGCAGTATTTT
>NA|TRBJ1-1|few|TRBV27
CASSSLVGASNTEAFF
TGTGCCAGCAGTTCCCTGGTTGGGGCCTCGAACACTGAAGCTTTCTTT
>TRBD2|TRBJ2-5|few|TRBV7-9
CASSLRREEETQYF
TGTGCCAGCAGCTTACGGCGGGAGGAGGAGACCCAGTACTTC
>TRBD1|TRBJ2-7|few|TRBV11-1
CASSYGQAAYEQYF
TGTGCCAGCAGCTACGGACAGGCGGCCTACGAGCAGTACTTC
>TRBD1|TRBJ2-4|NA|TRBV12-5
CASGFRQTGDDKNIQYF
TGTGCTAGTGGTTTTAGACAGACAGGGGACGACAAAAACATTCAGTACTTC
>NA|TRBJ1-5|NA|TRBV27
CASSFVDSNQPQHF
TGTGCCAGCAGTTTCGTCGATAGCAATCAGCCCCAGCATTTT
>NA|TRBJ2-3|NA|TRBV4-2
CASSQVSVGGTDTQYF
TGTGCCAGCAGCCAAGTGAGCGTAGGGGGCACAGATACGCAGTATTTT
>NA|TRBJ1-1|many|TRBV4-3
CASSQDRGSGVPEAFF
TGCGCCAGCAGCCAAGATAGAGGGTCGGGGGTCCCTGAAGCTTTCTTT
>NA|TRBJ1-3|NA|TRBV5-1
CASSLVGFGNTIYF
TGCGCCAGCAGCTTGGTAGGATTTGGAAACACCATATATTTT
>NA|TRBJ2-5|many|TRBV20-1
CSNAHQETQYF
TGCAGTAACGCCCATCAAGAGACCCAGTACTTC
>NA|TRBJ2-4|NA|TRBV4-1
CASSQPHESLKNIQYF
TGCGCCAGCAGCCAACCTCACGAGAGCCTAAAAAACATTCAGTACTTC
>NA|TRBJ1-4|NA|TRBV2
CASWRTATNEKLFF
TGTGCCAGCTGGAGGACAGCAACTAATGAAAAACTGTTTTTT
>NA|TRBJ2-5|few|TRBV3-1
CASSQQAYQETQYF
TGTGCCAGCAGCCAACAGGCCTACCAAGAGACCCAGTACTTC
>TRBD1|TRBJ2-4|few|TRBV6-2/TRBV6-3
CASRDGTENIQYF
TGTGCCAGCAGGGACGGGACAGAAAACATTCAGTACTTC
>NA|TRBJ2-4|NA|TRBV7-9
CASSLMSGGWQADIQSF
TGTGCCAGCAGCTTAATGTCTGGTGGTTGGCAGGCGGACATTCAGTCCTTC
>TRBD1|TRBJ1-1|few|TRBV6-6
CASGAGTGEAFF
TGTGCCAGCGGGGCCGGGACAGGTGAAGCTTTCTTT
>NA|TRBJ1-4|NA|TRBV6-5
CASSYRLNREKLFF
TGTGCCAGCAGTTACAGGCTTAACAGGGAAAAACTGTTTTTT
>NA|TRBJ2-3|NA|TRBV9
CASSVDPLSTDTQYF
TGTGCCAGCAGCGTAGACCCCCTGAGCACAGATACGCAGTATTTT
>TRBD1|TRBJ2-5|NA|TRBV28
CASRSTGTGDGETQYF
TGTGCCAGCAGGTCGACCGGGACAGGGGATGGCGAGACCCAGTACTTC
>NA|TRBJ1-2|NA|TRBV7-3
CASSSGPGGYTF
TGTGCCAGCAGCTCCGGACCGGGAGGCTACACCTTC
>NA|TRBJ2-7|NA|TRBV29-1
CSVEEGPGNTYEQYF
TGCAGCGTTGAAGAAGGCCCAGGGAATACCTACGAGCAGTACTTC
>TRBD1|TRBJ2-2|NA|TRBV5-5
CASSWGQKNTGELFF
TGTGCCAGCAGCTGGGGACAGAAGAACACCGGGGAGCTGTTTTTT
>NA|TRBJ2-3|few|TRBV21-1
CASSKEGQGRGDTQYF
TGTGCCAGCAGCAAAGAGGGACAGGGGAGGGGAGATACGCAGTATTTT
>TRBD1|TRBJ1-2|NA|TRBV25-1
CASSQGQGRSYGYTF
TGTGCCAGCAGTCAGGGACAGGGAAGGAGCTATGGCTACACCTTC
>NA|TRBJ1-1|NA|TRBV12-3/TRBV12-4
CASHLDRAFDEAFF
TGTGCCAGCCATTTAGACAGAGCATTCGACGAAGCTTTCTTT